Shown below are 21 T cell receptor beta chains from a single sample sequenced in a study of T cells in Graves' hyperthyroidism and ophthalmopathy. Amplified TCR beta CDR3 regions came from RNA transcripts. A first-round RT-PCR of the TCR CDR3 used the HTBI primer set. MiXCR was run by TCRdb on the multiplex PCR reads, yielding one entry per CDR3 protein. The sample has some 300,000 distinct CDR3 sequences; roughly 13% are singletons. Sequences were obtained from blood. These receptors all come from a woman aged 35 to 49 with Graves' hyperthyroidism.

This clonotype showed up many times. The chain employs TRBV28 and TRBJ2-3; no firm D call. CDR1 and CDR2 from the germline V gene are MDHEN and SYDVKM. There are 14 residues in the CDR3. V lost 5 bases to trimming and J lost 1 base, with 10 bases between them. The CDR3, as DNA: TGTGCCAGCAGTCCTAGAGTGGGCACAGATACGCAGTATTTT. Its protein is CASSPRVGTDTQYF.

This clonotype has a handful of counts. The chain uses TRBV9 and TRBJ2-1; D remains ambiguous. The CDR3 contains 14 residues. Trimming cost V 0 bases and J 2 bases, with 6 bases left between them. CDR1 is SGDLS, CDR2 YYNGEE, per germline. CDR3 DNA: TGTGCCAGCAGCGTAGCGGGTACCTACAATGAGCAGTTCTTC. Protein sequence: CASSVAGTYNEQFF.

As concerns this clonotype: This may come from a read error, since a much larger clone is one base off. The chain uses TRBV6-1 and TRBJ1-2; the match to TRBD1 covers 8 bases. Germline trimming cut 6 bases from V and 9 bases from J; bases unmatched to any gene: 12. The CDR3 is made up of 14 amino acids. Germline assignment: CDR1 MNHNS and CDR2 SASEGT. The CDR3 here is CASRPDRVYNSYTF. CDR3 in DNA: TGTGCCAGCAGACCGGACAGGGTTTATAATAGCTACACCTTC.

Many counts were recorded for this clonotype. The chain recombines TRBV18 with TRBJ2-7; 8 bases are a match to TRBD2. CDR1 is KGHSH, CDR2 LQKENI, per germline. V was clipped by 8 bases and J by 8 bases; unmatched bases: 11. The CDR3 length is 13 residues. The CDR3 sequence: CASASGSGGKQYF. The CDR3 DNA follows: TGTGCCAGCGCAAGCGGGAGCGGGGGCAAGCAGTACTTC. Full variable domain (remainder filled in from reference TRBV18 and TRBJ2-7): NAGVMQNPRHLVRRRGQEARLRCSPMKGHSHVYWYRQLPEEGLKFMVYLQKENIIDESGMPKERFSAEFPKEGPSILRIQQVVRGDSAAYFCASASGSGGKQYFGPGTRLTVT.

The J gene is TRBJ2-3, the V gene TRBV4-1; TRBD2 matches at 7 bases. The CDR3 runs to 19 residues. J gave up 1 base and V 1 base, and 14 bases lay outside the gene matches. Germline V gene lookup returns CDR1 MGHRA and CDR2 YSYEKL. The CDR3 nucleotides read TGCGCCAGCAGCCAAGGAGCCACGAGGGCTAGCGGTCGCACAGATACGCAGTATTTT. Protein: CASSQGATRASGRTDTQYF.

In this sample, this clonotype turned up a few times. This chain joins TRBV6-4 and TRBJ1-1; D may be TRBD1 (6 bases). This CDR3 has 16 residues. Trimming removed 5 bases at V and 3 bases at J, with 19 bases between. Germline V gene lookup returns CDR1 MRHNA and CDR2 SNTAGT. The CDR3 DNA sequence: TGTGCCAGCAGTCCCGGGGGGGGCCGGGAGGACACTGAAGCTTTCTTT. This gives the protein CASSPGGGREDTEAFF.

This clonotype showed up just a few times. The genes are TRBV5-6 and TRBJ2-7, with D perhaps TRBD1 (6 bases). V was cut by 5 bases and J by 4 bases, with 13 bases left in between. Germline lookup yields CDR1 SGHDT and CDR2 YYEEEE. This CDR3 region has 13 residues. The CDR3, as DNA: TGTGCCAGCAGGAAAACAGGGTCTTACGAGCAGTACTTC. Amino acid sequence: CASRKTGSYEQYF.

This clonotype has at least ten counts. The CDR3: CASSLEDDGYTF. CDR3 coding DNA: TGTGCCAGCAGCTTAGAAGACGATGGCTACACCTTC. The gene calls are TRBV7-9 and TRBJ1-2; no clear D gene. The CDR3 extends over 12 amino acids. CDR1 and CDR2 (germline): SEHNR, FQNEAQ (reference sequence). V lost 1 base and J 6 bases, leaving 6 bases between the germline ends.

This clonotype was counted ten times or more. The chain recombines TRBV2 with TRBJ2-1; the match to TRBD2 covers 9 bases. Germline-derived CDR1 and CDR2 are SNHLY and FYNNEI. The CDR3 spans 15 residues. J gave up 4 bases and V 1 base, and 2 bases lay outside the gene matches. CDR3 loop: CASSEGLAGYNEQFF. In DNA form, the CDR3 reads TGTGCCAGCAGTGAAGGCCTAGCGGGATACAATGAGCAGTTCTTC.

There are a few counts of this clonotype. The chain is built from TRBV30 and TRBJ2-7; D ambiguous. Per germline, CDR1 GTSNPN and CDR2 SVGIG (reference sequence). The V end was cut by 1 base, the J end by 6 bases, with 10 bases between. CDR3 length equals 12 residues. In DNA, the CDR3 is TGTGCCTGGAGTGATGGTCCGCTCGAGCAGTACTTC. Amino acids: CAWSDGPLEQYF.

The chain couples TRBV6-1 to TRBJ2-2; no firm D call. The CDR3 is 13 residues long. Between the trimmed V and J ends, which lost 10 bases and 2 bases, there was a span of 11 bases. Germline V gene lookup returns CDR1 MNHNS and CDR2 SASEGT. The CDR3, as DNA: TGTGCCACCAATAATTTAAACACCGGGGAGCTGTTTTTT. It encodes CATNNLNTGELFF.

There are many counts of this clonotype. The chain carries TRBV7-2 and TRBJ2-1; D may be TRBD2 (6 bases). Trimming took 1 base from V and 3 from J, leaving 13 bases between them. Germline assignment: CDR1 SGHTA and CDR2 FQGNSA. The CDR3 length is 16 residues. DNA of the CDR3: TGTGCCAGCAGCTTAGGTGGGGGAGGCAGCTACAATGAGCAGTTCTTC. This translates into CASSLGGGGSYNEQFF.

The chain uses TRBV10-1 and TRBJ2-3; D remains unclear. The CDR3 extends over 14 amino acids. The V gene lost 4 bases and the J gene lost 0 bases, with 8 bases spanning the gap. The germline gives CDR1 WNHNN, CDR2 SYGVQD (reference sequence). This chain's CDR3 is CASSGSLSTDTQYF. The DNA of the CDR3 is TGCGCCAGCAGTGGATCCCTTAGCACAGATACGCAGTATTTT.

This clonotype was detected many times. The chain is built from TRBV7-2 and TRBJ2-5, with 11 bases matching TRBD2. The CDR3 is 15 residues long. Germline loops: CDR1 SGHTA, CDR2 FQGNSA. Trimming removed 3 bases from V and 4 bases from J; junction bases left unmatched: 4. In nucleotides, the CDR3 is TGTGCCAGCAGCTTGTGGCTAGCGGGAGGAGAGACCCAGTACTTC. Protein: CASSLWLAGGETQYF.

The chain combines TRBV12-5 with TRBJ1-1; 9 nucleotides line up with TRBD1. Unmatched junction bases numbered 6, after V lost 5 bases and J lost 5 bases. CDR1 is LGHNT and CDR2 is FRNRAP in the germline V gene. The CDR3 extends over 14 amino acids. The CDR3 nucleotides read TGTGCTAGTGGTATCGGACAGGGGTGGACTGAAGCTTTCTTT. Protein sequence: CASGIGQGWTEAFF.

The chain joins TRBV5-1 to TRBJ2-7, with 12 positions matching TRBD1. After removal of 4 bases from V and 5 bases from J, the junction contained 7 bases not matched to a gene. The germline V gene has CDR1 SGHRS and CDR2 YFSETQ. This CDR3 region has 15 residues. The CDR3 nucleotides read TGCGCCAGCAGCAGATCCGGGACAGGGGGCGACGAGCAGTACTTC. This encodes CASSRSGTGGDEQYF.

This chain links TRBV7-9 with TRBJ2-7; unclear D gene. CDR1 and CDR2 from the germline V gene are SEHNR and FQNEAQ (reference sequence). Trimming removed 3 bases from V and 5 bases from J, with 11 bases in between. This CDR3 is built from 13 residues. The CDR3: CASSFTQADEQYF. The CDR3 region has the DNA TGTGCCAGCAGCTTCACGCAGGCCGACGAGCAGTACTTC.

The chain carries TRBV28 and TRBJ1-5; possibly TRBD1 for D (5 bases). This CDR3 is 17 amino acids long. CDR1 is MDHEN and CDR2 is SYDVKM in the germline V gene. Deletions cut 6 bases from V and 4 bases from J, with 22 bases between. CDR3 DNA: TGTGCCAGCAGCCTCCCGGGCAGCCAGGGAAAAAATCAGCCCCAGCATTTT. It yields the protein CASSLPGSQGKNQPQHF.

CDR3 nucleotides: TGCAGTGCTACCCTTACAGGGGGCCTGACCTATGGCTACACCTTC. As protein: CSATLTGGLTYGYTF. The chain uses TRBV20-1 and TRBJ1-2, with 9 nucleotides matching TRBD1. Germline values: CDR1 DFQATT, CDR2 SNEGSKA (reference sequence). The CDR3 runs 15 residues. V was clipped by 4 bases and J by 4 bases; unmatched bases: 10.

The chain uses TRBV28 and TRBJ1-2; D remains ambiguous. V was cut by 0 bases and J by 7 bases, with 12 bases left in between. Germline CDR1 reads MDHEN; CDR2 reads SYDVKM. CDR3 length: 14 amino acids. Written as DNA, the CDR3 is TGTGCCAGCAGTTTATGGCCCGGGGAGGGTGGCTACACCTTC. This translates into CASSLWPGEGGYTF.

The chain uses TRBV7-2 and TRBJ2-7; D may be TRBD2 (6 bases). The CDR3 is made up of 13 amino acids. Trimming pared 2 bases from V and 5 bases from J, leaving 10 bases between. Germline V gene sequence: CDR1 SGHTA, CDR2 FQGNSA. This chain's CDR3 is CASSLRGTHEQYF. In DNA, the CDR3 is TGTGCCAGCAGCTTACGCGGGACCCACGAGCAGTACTTC.